Listed below are T cell receptor beta chains from one sample, sequenced in a study of blood T cells in healthy people across ages. Via MiXCR, TCRdb re-called the 5' RACE reads, giving one row per CDR3 protein. The sample lists hundreds of thousands of distinct CDR3 sequences; 32% were seen once. Sequencing was done on a sample of blood. Every receptor here comes from a woman aged 80 or older in good health. Both conserved end residues are part of each CDR3. Each record gives: J gene, D gene, clone size, V gene, CDR3 DNA, CDR3 protein. The D gene is left open where the match is weak. Expanded clones get a size class; other rows say once, few or many, or leave the size out.

j_call: TRBJ2-1
d_call: .
clone_size: many
v_call: TRBV29-1
cdr3_nt: TGCAGCGCCGATCCCTCAAGACGGGCGCCGGGAAGGCAGTTCTTC
cdr3_aa: CSADPSRRAPGRQFF

j_call: TRBJ1-2
d_call: .
clone_size: few
v_call: TRBV12-3/TRBV12-4
cdr3_nt: TGTGCCACAGACCCCATTGGAGGCTACACCTTC
cdr3_aa: CATDPIGGYTF

j_call: TRBJ1-2
d_call: .
clone_size: many
v_call: TRBV7-2
cdr3_nt: TGTGCCAGCAGCCCCGGACACGGCTATGGCTACACCTTC
cdr3_aa: CASSPGHGYGYTF

j_call: TRBJ2-5
d_call: TRBD1
clone_size: few
v_call: TRBV14
cdr3_nt: TGTGCCAGCAGCCCAGCCGAGGGGGCGGGAGAGACCCAGTACTTC
cdr3_aa: CASSPAEGAGETQYF

j_call: TRBJ1-4
d_call: .
clone_size: many
v_call: TRBV12-3/TRBV12-4
cdr3_nt: TGTGCCAGCAGTTCAGGAAGAAATGAAAAACTGTTTTTT
cdr3_aa: CASSSGRNEKLFF

j_call: TRBJ2-1
d_call: TRBD2
clone_size: .
v_call: TRBV11-2
cdr3_nt: TGTGCCAGCAGCGAAGTGAGGCGGGGGAAGCAGTTCTTC
cdr3_aa: CASSEVRRGKQFF

j_call: TRBJ2-7
d_call: TRBD1
clone_size: many
v_call: TRBV10-3
cdr3_nt: TGTGCCATTAGGGGACAGGGCCCCTACGAGCAGTACTTC
cdr3_aa: CAIRGQGPYEQYF

j_call: TRBJ2-1
d_call: TRBD1
clone_size: few
v_call: TRBV7-6
cdr3_nt: TGTGCCAGCAGCCGGGACAGCTCCTACGAGCAGTTCTTC
cdr3_aa: CASSRDSSYEQFF

j_call: TRBJ2-3
d_call: .
clone_size: many
v_call: TRBV27
cdr3_nt: TGTGCCAGCAGTTTGAGCGGCAATCACTTTTATACGCAGTATTTT
cdr3_aa: CASSLSGNHFYTQYF

j_call: TRBJ1-5
d_call: TRBD1
clone_size: .
v_call: TRBV10-3
cdr3_nt: TGTGCCATCAGTGAGTCTCACAGGGGATCGAATCAGCCCCAGCATTTT
cdr3_aa: CAISESHRGSNQPQHF

j_call: TRBJ2-1
d_call: TRBD1
clone_size: few
v_call: TRBV18
cdr3_nt: TGTGCCAGCTCACTTACTCAGGGGGCTACCTACAATGAGCAGTTCTTC
cdr3_aa: CASSLTQGATYNEQFF

j_call: TRBJ2-3
d_call: .
clone_size: many
v_call: TRBV7-3
cdr3_nt: TGTGCCAGCAGCTCCGGCGGTTCCGGGAGTGATACGCAGTATTTT
cdr3_aa: CASSSGGSGSDTQYF

j_call: TRBJ2-2
d_call: .
clone_size: .
v_call: TRBV12-3/TRBV12-4
cdr3_nt: TGTGCCAGCAGCCCAGACATATTGAACACCGGGGAGCTGTTTTTT
cdr3_aa: CASSPDILNTGELFF

j_call: TRBJ2-3
d_call: TRBD2
clone_size: few
v_call: TRBV12-3/TRBV12-4
cdr3_nt: TGTGCCAGCAGTTTAACTAGCGGGGGCCCCGGGGCAGATACGCAGTATTTT
cdr3_aa: CASSLTSGGPGADTQYF

j_call: TRBJ2-1
d_call: .
clone_size: many
v_call: TRBV6-5
cdr3_nt: TGTGCCAGCAGAAGGGACGGCAATGAGCAGTTCTTC
cdr3_aa: CASRRDGNEQFF

j_call: TRBJ2-5
d_call: .
clone_size: many
v_call: TRBV7-2
cdr3_nt: TGTGCCAGCAGCTTAGCGTCTGGCGGGGCTAGTGGAACCCAGTACTTC
cdr3_aa: CASSLASGGASGTQYF

j_call: TRBJ1-5
d_call: .
clone_size: .
v_call: TRBV6-6
cdr3_nt: TGTGCCAGCAACGACCAAGGATTCAATCAGCCCCAGCATTTT
cdr3_aa: CASNDQGFNQPQHF

j_call: TRBJ2-7
d_call: TRBD2
clone_size: .
v_call: TRBV12-3/TRBV12-4
cdr3_nt: TGTGCCAGCAGTTTTAGCGGGAGCCCCCCCTACGAGCAGTACTTC
cdr3_aa: CASSFSGSPPYEQYF

j_call: TRBJ2-7
d_call: .
clone_size: few
v_call: TRBV19
cdr3_nt: TGTGCCAGTAGTTCTCGGGCGTTCTACGAGCAGTACTTC
cdr3_aa: CASSSRAFYEQYF

j_call: TRBJ2-3
d_call: TRBD2
clone_size: many
v_call: TRBV20-1
cdr3_nt: TGCAGTGCTAGAGATCTTCGGGGGGGCGTTGACACAGATACGCAGTATTTT
cdr3_aa: CSARDLRGGVDTDTQYF

j_call: TRBJ1-5
d_call: TRBD1
clone_size: once
v_call: TRBV24-1
cdr3_nt: TGTGCCACCAGTGATACGGGACAGGGGAGTCAGCCCCAGCATTTT
cdr3_aa: CATSDTGQGSQPQHF

j_call: TRBJ1-1
d_call: TRBD1
clone_size: .
v_call: TRBV10-3
cdr3_nt: TGTGCCATCAGTGAGAGAAGGACAGGGGCCCTCACTGAAGCTTTCTTT
cdr3_aa: CAISERRTGALTEAFF

j_call: TRBJ2-1
d_call: TRBD1
clone_size: few
v_call: TRBV5-1
cdr3_nt: TGCGCCAGCAGATATGACAGGGGACCCTACAATGAGCAGTTCTTC
cdr3_aa: CASRYDRGPYNEQFF

j_call: TRBJ2-3
d_call: TRBD2
clone_size: many
v_call: TRBV20-1
cdr3_nt: TGCAGTGCTAGGGCTGCGGGGGATAGCACAGATACGCAGTATTTT
cdr3_aa: CSARAAGDSTDTQYF

j_call: TRBJ2-5
d_call: .
clone_size: .
v_call: TRBV20-1
cdr3_nt: TGCAGTGCTAGCCAAGGATCGGGGGTTTATGAGACCCAGTACTTC
cdr3_aa: CSASQGSGVYETQYF

j_call: TRBJ2-3
d_call: TRBD2
clone_size: .
v_call: TRBV29-1
cdr3_nt: TGCAGCGTTGACGGGGGGGTCTACACAGATACGCAGTATTTT
cdr3_aa: CSVDGGVYTDTQYF

j_call: TRBJ2-3
d_call: TRBD2
clone_size: many
v_call: TRBV7-2
cdr3_nt: TGTGCCAGCAGCGAGGATGGGACTAGCGGGGGCACAGATACGCAGTATTTT
cdr3_aa: CASSEDGTSGGTDTQYF

j_call: TRBJ2-7
d_call: .
clone_size: many
v_call: TRBV18
cdr3_nt: TGTGCCAGCTCACCACGGGGGTCGGGCTACGAGCAGTACTTC
cdr3_aa: CASSPRGSGYEQYF

j_call: TRBJ2-5
d_call: TRBD2
clone_size: .
v_call: TRBV25-1
cdr3_nt: TGTGCCAGCAGGCCAGTTAGCGGGGGGGACGGGACCCAGTACTTC
cdr3_aa: CASRPVSGGDGTQYF

j_call: TRBJ2-3
d_call: .
clone_size: many
v_call: TRBV9
cdr3_nt: TGTGCCAGCACCGGGACATCCACAGATACGCAGTATTTT
cdr3_aa: CASTGTSTDTQYF

j_call: TRBJ2-1
d_call: .
clone_size: many
v_call: TRBV6-6
cdr3_nt: TGTGCCAGCAGTTACGCACAGGATGAGCAGTTCTTC
cdr3_aa: CASSYAQDEQFF

j_call: TRBJ2-7
d_call: .
clone_size: many
v_call: TRBV6-1
cdr3_nt: TGTGCCAGCAATGGACGTTCAAACCACGAGCAGTACTTC
cdr3_aa: CASNGRSNHEQYF

j_call: TRBJ2-1
d_call: TRBD2
clone_size: many
v_call: TRBV6-6
cdr3_nt: TGTGCCAGCAGTTACTCGATTCGGGGGGGCCACAATGAGCAGTTCTTC
cdr3_aa: CASSYSIRGGHNEQFF

j_call: TRBJ1-6
d_call: .
clone_size: .
v_call: TRBV5-1
cdr3_nt: TGCGCCAGCAGCTCCGTAAAGGATTCACCCCTCCACTTT
cdr3_aa: CASSSVKDSPLHF

j_call: TRBJ2-7
d_call: .
clone_size: .
v_call: TRBV10-3
cdr3_nt: TGTGCCATCAGTGAAAAGGAGAAAGGGGGTTACGAGCAGTACTTC
cdr3_aa: CAISEKEKGGYEQYF

j_call: TRBJ2-7
d_call: TRBD2
clone_size: .
v_call: TRBV5-1
cdr3_nt: TGCGCCAGCAGCTCAGCGGGGGGGCCGGAGACCCAGTGCTTC
cdr3_aa: CASSSAGGPETQCF

j_call: TRBJ2-1
d_call: TRBD2
clone_size: .
v_call: TRBV7-2
cdr3_nt: TGTGCCAGCAGCACCGGACTAGCGGGAGATTTGGTGTCCTACAATGAGCAGTTCTTC
cdr3_aa: CASSTGLAGDLVSYNEQFF

j_call: TRBJ1-1
d_call: TRBD1
clone_size: .
v_call: TRBV7-2
cdr3_nt: TGTGCCAGCAGCCGCCGACAGGGGGCTGGAGAGACTGAAGCTTTCTTT
cdr3_aa: CASSRRQGAGETEAFF

j_call: TRBJ1-5
d_call: TRBD1
clone_size: many
v_call: TRBV5-8
cdr3_nt: TGTGCCAGCAGTTTGGGACAGGGTGTAGGTCAGCCCCAGCATTTT
cdr3_aa: CASSLGQGVGQPQHF

j_call: TRBJ2-5
d_call: TRBD2
clone_size: many
v_call: TRBV27
cdr3_nt: TGTGCCAGCAGTTTACGAGCGGGGGGGCCTCGGGAGACCCAGTACTTC
cdr3_aa: CASSLRAGGPRETQYF

j_call: TRBJ2-7
d_call: TRBD2
clone_size: many
v_call: TRBV7-6
cdr3_nt: TGTGCCAGCAGCCCCCTAGCGGGGGGTAACTACGAGCAGTACTTC
cdr3_aa: CASSPLAGGNYEQYF

j_call: TRBJ1-2
d_call: TRBD1
clone_size: many
v_call: TRBV7-2
cdr3_nt: TGTGCCAGCAGCTTATCTCCCGGGACAGCAACGTATGGCTACACCTTC
cdr3_aa: CASSLSPGTATYGYTF

j_call: TRBJ2-2
d_call: TRBD1
clone_size: few
v_call: TRBV5-4
cdr3_nt: TGTGCCAGCCTGGGACAGGGGAGAGGGACCGGGGAGCTGTTTTTT
cdr3_aa: CASLGQGRGTGELFF

j_call: TRBJ2-7
d_call: .
clone_size: many
v_call: TRBV29-1
cdr3_nt: TGCAGCGCAGAGAGGTTACAGGGTAACTACGAGCAGTACTTC
cdr3_aa: CSAERLQGNYEQYF

j_call: TRBJ1-6
d_call: .
clone_size: .
v_call: TRBV6-5
cdr3_nt: TGTGCCAGCAGTGCCCTGGGCGGGGGAAAAGGCCACTTT
cdr3_aa: CASSALGGGKGHF

j_call: TRBJ2-1
d_call: .
clone_size: .
v_call: TRBV7-6
cdr3_nt: TGTGCCAGCAGCCAACGGACAGCATCCTACAATGAGCAGTTCTTC
cdr3_aa: CASSQRTASYNEQFF

j_call: TRBJ1-1
d_call: .
clone_size: .
v_call: TRBV7-6
cdr3_nt: TGTGCCTGCAGACCTGTCTCTTCGTCGGGGACTGAAGCTTTCTTT
cdr3_aa: CACRPVSSSGTEAFF